Sequencing of this T cell receptor beta chain was carried out in a study of blood T cell repertoires in COVID-19. The assay was immunoSEQ multiplex PCR, and TCRdb's table has in-frame clones only and misses some. The sample has around 290,000 clones, about nine tenths seen once. In Cohort 3, a recovered donor had either two negative PCRs, clearance, or symptom resolution. The V and J ends lost 0 bases and 4 bases respectively, with 4 bases between them. The CDR3 covers 12 residues. The V gene's germline CDR1 is SGHNT and CDR2 YYREEE (reference sequence). The TCR comes from a woman between 35 and 50 years old who had recovered from COVID-19. Sequenced: PBMCs or T cells enriched from blood (not recorded which). The rearrangement joins TRBV5-4 to TRBJ2-5; no firm D call. CDR3 protein: CASSLVSETQYF. The CDR3 DNA is TGTGCCAGCAGCTTGGTATCAGAGACCCAGTACTTC.